The next 20 T cell receptor beta chains were all read from a single sample in a study of T cells in Graves' hyperthyroidism and ophthalmopathy. RNA transcripts provided the source from which TCR beta CDR3 regions were amplified. With the HTBI primer set, the TCR CDR3 went through a first round of RT-PCR. TCRdb analysed the multiplex PCR reads with MiXCR anew, one entry per CDR3 protein. The sample includes fewer than 350,000 distinct CDR3 sequences, around 13% seen only once; the top ten take 7% to 9.5%. Sequencing input: blood. These receptors came from a middle-aged woman with Graves' hyperthyroidism.

This chain links TRBV10-2 with TRBJ1-1; 7 bases are shared with TRBD1. V lost 9 bases to trimming and J lost 7 bases; unmatched junction nucleotides: 17. The germline V gene has CDR1 WSHSY and CDR2 SAAADI. This CDR3 is 15 amino acids long. In DNA, the CDR3 is TGCGCCAGTGCGGACCCCCACGGGACAGAGATTGAAGCTTTCTTT. Translating it yields CASADPHGTEIEAFF.

Ten or more counts support this clonotype. The genes are TRBV11-2 and TRBJ2-7; tentative D call: TRBD1 (5 bases). Deletions cut 1 base from V and 4 bases from J, with 11 bases between. The CDR3 totals 14 residues. Germline V gene sequence: CDR1 SGHAT, CDR2 FQNNGV. CDR3 sequence reads: CASSLAQGQYEQYF. The CDR3 nucleotides are TGTGCCAGCAGCTTAGCGCAGGGCCAGTACGAGCAGTACTTC.

In its sample, this clonotype was seen many times. CDR3: CAIRGGTNEEQFF. In nucleotides, the CDR3 is TGTGCCATCAGGGGTGGGACTAACGAAGAGCAGTTCTTC. This sequence joins TRBV28 and TRBJ2-1; D is possibly TRBD2 (7 bases). The CDR3 totals 13 residues. V lost 10 bases, J lost 10 bases, and 20 bases lay in between. Per the germline V gene, CDR1 is MDHEN and CDR2 is SYDVKM.

This clonotype was recorded a few times. This chain connects TRBV5-1 to TRBJ2-2; D gene ambiguous. V lost 6 bases and J lost 0, with 6 bases in between. Germline CDR1 and CDR2: SGHRS and YFSETQ. The CDR3 consists of 13 residues. CDR3 nucleotide sequence: TGCGCCAGCATGGTCCCGAACACCGGGGAGCTGTTTTTT. Residues: CASMVPNTGELFF.

This clonotype was seen many times. This chain links TRBV9 with TRBJ2-5; 15 nucleotides agree with TRBD2. V was pared by 4 bases and J by 2 bases, with 3 bases of the junction left unmatched. The length of the CDR3 is 16 residues. Germline assignment: CDR1 SGDLS and CDR2 YYNGEE. CDR3 sequence reads: CASSYGLAGGQETQYF. The DNA of the CDR3 is TGTGCCAGCAGCTACGGACTAGCGGGAGGGCAAGAGACCCAGTACTTC.

In its sample, this clonotype was seen many times. The chain joins TRBV6-1 to TRBJ1-5, with D tentatively TRBD1 (6 bases). The length of the CDR3 is 17 residues. Germline assignment: CDR1 MNHNS and CDR2 SASEGT. Trimming stripped 10 bases from V and 4 bases from J, with 26 bases between. The CDR3 nucleotides are TGTGCCAAAACACGGGAGACAGGATACACGCGAAATCAGCCCCAGCATTTT. Its translation: CAKTRETGYTRNQPQHF.

This clonotype was observed at least ten times. The chain joins TRBV20-1 to TRBJ1-5; D gene uncertain. CDR1 is DFQATT, CDR2 SNEGSKA, per germline (reference sequence). This CDR3 region has 17 residues. V lost 0 bases and J 1 base, leaving 16 bases between the germline ends. CDR3 in DNA: TGCAGTGCTAGAGATCGAGTCGGTCAACCAAGCAATCAGCCCCAGCATTTT. Protein: CSARDRVGQPSNQPQHF.

V gene TRBV29-1 combines with J gene TRBJ2-5; D ambiguous. The V gene lost 0 bases and the J gene lost 5 bases, with 10 bases spanning the gap. From germline, CDR1 is SQVTM and CDR2 ANQGSEA. The CDR3 runs to 13 residues. CDR3 region: CSVEEGVRETQYF. The CDR3 DNA is TGCAGCGTTGAAGAAGGAGTACGGGAGACCCAGTACTTC.

This clonotype was picked up many times. This sequence joins TRBV20-1 and TRBJ1-5; D uncertain. CDR3 length equals 13 residues. Trimming pared 6 bases from V and 4 bases from J, leaving 13 bases between. Germline V gene lookup returns CDR1 DFQATT and CDR2 SNEGSKA (reference sequence). This chain's CDR3 is CSALGRKNQPQHF. The CDR3 bases are TGCAGTGCCCTCGGACGGAAAAATCAGCCCCAGCATTTT.

V is TRBV5-5 and J is TRBJ1-2; possible D gene TRBD1, 5 bases. V was pared by 4 bases and J by 3 bases, with 19 bases between. Germline lookup yields CDR1 SGHKS and CDR2 YYEKEE (reference sequence). This CDR3 contains 16 residues. The CDR3 bases are TGTGCCAGCAGCCCCCCGGGAGGGCAGGGAGACTATGGCTACACCTTC. This codes for CASSPPGGQGDYGYTF.

This clonotype came up many times. The V gene is TRBV3-1, the J gene TRBJ2-1, with a tentative D call TRBD1 (5 bases). Germline lookup yields CDR1 LGHDT and CDR2 YNNKEL (reference sequence). V was cut by 0 bases and J by 5 bases, with 11 bases left in between. The CDR3 runs 15 residues. As DNA, the CDR3 is TGTGCCAGCAGCCAAGAGGGGCAAGTAAACAATGAGCAGTTCTTC. Residues: CASSQEGQVNNEQFF.

This clonotype showed up many times. The V gene is TRBV12-3 or TRBV12-4, the J gene TRBJ1-1; D ambiguous. The CDR3 totals 16 residues. Trimming stripped 3 bases from V and 10 bases from J, with 24 bases between. CDR3 amino acids: CASSFLSGSQLTRAFF. CDR3 coding DNA: TGTGCCAGCAGTTTTCTGAGCGGGAGTCAGTTGACACGAGCTTTCTTT.

This clonotype appeared many times. This rearrangement joins TRBV27 to TRBJ2-5, with TRBD2 identical over 11 bases. There are 15 residues in the CDR3. The germline CDR1 and CDR2 sequences are MNHEY and SMNVEV (reference sequence). Trimming took 6 bases from V and 4 from J; bases not matched to a gene: 7. As DNA, the CDR3 is TGTGCCAGCAGACTAGCGGGAGAGAGTAGAGAGACCCAGTACTTC. Translated, it gives CASRLAGESRETQYF.

A few counts support this clonotype. This chain connects TRBV7-9 to TRBJ2-1, with 13 bases fitting TRBD2. From germline, CDR1 is SEHNR and CDR2 FQNEAQ (reference sequence). This CDR3 comprises 22 residues. Unmatched junction bases numbered 14, after V lost 0 bases and J lost 0 bases. CDR3 sequence (DNA): TGTGCCAGCAGCTTAGCCCTCGGACTAGCGGGAGTTTGGGGCAGCTCCTACAATGAGCAGTTCTTC. Protein sequence: CASSLALGLAGVWGSSYNEQFF.

This clonotype was counted at least ten times. The rearrangement joins TRBV2 to TRBJ2-5; 12 bases match TRBD2. J lost 2 bases, V lost 4 bases, and 8 bases had no gene match. Germline-derived CDR1 and CDR2 are SNHLY and FYNNEI. The CDR3 contains 17 residues. The CDR3 DNA reads as TGTGCCAGCAGTGTGGGTCCCGGGACTAGCGGGCAAGAGACCCAGTACTTC. Amino acid sequence: CASSVGPGTSGQETQYF.

The genes are TRBV20-1 and TRBJ2-7; 11 bases align to TRBD2. With V trimmed by 6 bases and J by 7 bases, 8 bases remained unmatched. CDR1 and CDR2 from the germline V gene are DFQATT and SNEGSKA (reference sequence). The CDR3 consists of 13 residues. This CDR3 reads CSAKLAGVKEQYF. CDR3 sequence (DNA): TGCAGTGCAAAACTAGCGGGAGTGAAAGAGCAGTACTTC.

The chain has TRBV18 and TRBJ2-2, with D perhaps assigned TRBD1 or TRBD2 (5 bases each). Looked up from germline, CDR1 is KGHSH and CDR2 is LQKENI. The ends were cut back, 0 bases at V and 4 bases at J, with 12 bases in the middle. The CDR3 is 16 amino acids. In DNA form, the CDR3 reads TGTGCCAGCTCACCACCAGCAGGGAGCGCCACCGGGGAGCTGTTTTTT. It encodes CASSPPAGSATGELFF.

This clonotype was counted many times. The chain joins TRBV28 to TRBJ1-2; 7 bases align to TRBD1. CDR1 and CDR2 (germline): MDHEN, SYDVKM. The CDR3 is 15 residues long. V lost 5 bases and J lost 8; bases outside the gene matches: 14. The CDR3 region has the DNA TGTGCCAGCAGTATCACCGGGACAGCCACCGCGGGCTACACCTTC. This codes for CASSITGTATAGYTF.

This clonotype was seen at least ten times. The gene calls are TRBV7-9 and TRBJ1-1; 8 bases fit TRBD1. CDR3 length: 15 residues. V lost 2 bases and J lost 0; bases outside the gene matches: 2. Germline V gene lookup returns CDR1 SEHNR and CDR2 FQNEAQ (reference sequence). CDR3 bases: TGTGCCAGCAGCTTACAGGGGGCGTTGAACACTGAAGCTTTCTTT. This codes for CASSLQGALNTEAFF.

This clonotype was seen repeatedly, ten times or more. The chain is built from TRBV7-2 and TRBJ2-1; 12 bases are a match to TRBD2. The CDR3 loop spans 15 amino acids. V shed 6 bases, J shed 2 bases, and the junction held 2 bases outside the gene matches. Looked up from germline, CDR1 is SGHTA and CDR2 is FQGNSA. The CDR3 loop reads CASSGTSGPYNEQFF. In DNA form, the CDR3 reads TGTGCCAGCAGTGGGACTAGCGGGCCCTACAATGAGCAGTTCTTC.